This T cell receptor (beta chain) was identified during a study of metastatic and nonmetastatic thyroid tumors. At the level of the study: Peripheral blood and tumor or nodule samples from malignant and benign thyroid patients were compared. Whole-study findings and limits: It was reported that TCR beta diversity was significantly higher in malignant thyroid tumors than benign nodules, in blood and tumor.

With respect to this clone: Its antigen is not identified.

Until they underwent thyroid surgery, no patient had received any treatment. As originally analysed: Building a distant-metastasis classifier for papillary thyroid cancer drew on CDR3 differences across clinicopathological groups. With MiXCR, TCRdb reprocessed the PCR reads. It is TCRdb's table, rather than the study itself, that gives the V and J calls and clone size. The sample includes about 7,700 clones, 29% of them seen just once. J was trimmed by 6 bases and V by 5 bases; bases with no gene match: 12. This CDR3 contains 16 residues. CDR1 MDHEN and CDR2 SYDVKM come from the germline V gene. Source material: tumor tissue. This receptor was identified in a female donor with papillary thyroid cancer or a benign thyroid nodule (not recorded which). Some clones in this sample may be carry-over from other donors' samples. The chain recombines TRBV28 with TRBJ1-1, with 10 bases matching TRBD1. The chain's CDR3 is CASSIYPGQGSPEAFF. The CDR3 coding sequence is TGTGCCAGCAGTATTTATCCGGGACAGGGGTCGCCTGAAGCTTTCTTT.